This TCR beta chain emerged from a study of blood T cell repertoires in COVID-19. Study as a whole: The cDNA or gDNA used as material had been derived from T cells, B-cell-depleted T cells, or PBMCs.

Germline V gives CDR1 MGHRA, CDR2 YSYEKL. The CDR3 length is 17 residues. Trimming cost V 3 bases and J 8 bases, with 23 bases left between them. The authors' processing: Amplification from reference gene primers served as the basis for estimated nucleated cell counts. Assay used: immunoSEQ multiplex PCR; TCRdb lists only in-frame clones, some missing. V and J calls and clone size are as listed in that table; D and trimming were resolved from the DNA. The sample lists approximately 150,000 clones, 87% occurring once. This clone was picked up one time. The source of this sequence is a human donor in a cohort sampled during active COVID-19. V and J are TRBV4-1 and TRBJ2-1, with a tentative D call TRBD2 (5 bases). Sequenced input: peripheral blood. The DNA for the CDR3 is TGCGCCAGCAGCCATTTACCCCCGGCGGGCCGAGTGGATGAGCAGTTCTTC. Protein: CASSHLPPAGRVDEQFF.